The present T cell receptor (beta chain) was sequenced within a study of regulatory T cells in long-lasting Graves disease. Specified time point: newly diagnosed GD, antithyroid drugs for less than 3 months. PBMC-derived RNA was used for the TCR library. There are a few counts of this clonotype. In building TCR beta libraries, iRepertoire HTBI primers were used together with Arm-PCR of CDR3 regions. TCRdb redid the calling of the multiplex PCR reads with MiXCR, one entry per CDR3 protein. Counted here are fewer than 550,000 distinct CDR3 sequences, around 15% occurring once; the ten biggest clones make up about 25%. Germline trimming cut 2 bases from V and 8 bases from J; bases unmatched to any gene: 5. Germline CDR1 and CDR2: SGHRS and YFSETQ. The CDR3 loop spans 15 amino acids. These sequences were also reported in another study, on T cells in Graves' hyperthyroidism and ophthalmopathy.

The V and J genes are TRBV5-1 and TRBJ1-6; 9 bases map to TRBD1. Here the sequenced sample was peripheral blood mononuclear cells (PBMCs), taken at new diagnosis, from a patient treated with antithyroid drugs. This clonotype was obtained from a woman aged 35-60 years with Graves disease. In nucleotides, the CDR3 is TGCGCCAGCAGCTTTGGACAGGGGAGAGATTCACCCCTCCACTTT. Protein product: CASSFGQGRDSPLHF.